The clone carrying this TCR beta chain was observed many times. The data were taken from a study of T cells in Graves' hyperthyroidism and ophthalmopathy. The source material, RNA transcripts, was used to amplify TCR beta CDR3 regions. The primer set for the first-round RT-PCR of the TCR CDR3 was HTBI. TCRdb reanalysed the multiplex PCR reads using MiXCR and keeps one entry per CDR3 protein. Of roughly 200,000 distinct CDR3 sequences listed, about 18% are singletons. These patients, aged 18 to 65, had recently diagnosed hyperthyroidism lasting under 2 months. Uncontrolled infection, other autoimmune disease, pregnancy or lactation disqualified patients from enrolment. Source material for PBMCs was roughly 10 ml fresh peripheral blood. The receptor was isolated from a man between 40 and 49 years old with Graves' hyperthyroidism. The sequenced sample consisted of blood.

The CDR3 DNA follows: TGTGCCAGCAGTAGACAGGGAAATTACGAGCAGTACTTC. It translates to CASSRQGNYEQYF. This chain links TRBV6-1 with TRBJ2-7; 7 positions agree with TRBD1. Germline trimming cut 5 bases from V and 4 bases from J; bases unmatched to any gene: 5. CDR1 is MNHNS, CDR2 SASEGT, per germline. There are 13 residues in the CDR3.